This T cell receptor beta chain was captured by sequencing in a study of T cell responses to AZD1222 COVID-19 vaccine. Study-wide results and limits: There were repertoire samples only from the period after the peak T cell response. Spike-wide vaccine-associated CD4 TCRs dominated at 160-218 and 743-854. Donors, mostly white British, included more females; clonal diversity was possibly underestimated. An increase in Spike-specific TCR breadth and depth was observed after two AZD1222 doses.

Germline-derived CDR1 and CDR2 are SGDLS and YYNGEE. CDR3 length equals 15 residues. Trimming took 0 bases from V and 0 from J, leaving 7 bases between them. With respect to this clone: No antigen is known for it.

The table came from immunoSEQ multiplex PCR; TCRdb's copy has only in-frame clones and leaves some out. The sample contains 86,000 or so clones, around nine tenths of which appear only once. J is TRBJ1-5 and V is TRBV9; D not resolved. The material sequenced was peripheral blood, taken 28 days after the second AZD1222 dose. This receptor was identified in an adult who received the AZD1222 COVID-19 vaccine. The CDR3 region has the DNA TGTGCCAGCAGCGTAGGGGTTCTTAGCAATCAGCCCCAGCATTTT. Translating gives CASSVGVLSNQPQHF.